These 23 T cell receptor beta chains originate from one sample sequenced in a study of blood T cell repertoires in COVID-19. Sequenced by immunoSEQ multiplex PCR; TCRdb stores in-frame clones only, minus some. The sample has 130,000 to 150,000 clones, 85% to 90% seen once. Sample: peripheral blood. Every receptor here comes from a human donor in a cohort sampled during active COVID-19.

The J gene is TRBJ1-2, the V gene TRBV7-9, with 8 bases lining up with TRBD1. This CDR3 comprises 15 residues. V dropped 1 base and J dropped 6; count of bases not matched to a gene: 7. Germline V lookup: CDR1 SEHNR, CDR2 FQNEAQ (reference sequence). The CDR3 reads CASSLGFRGLDGYTF. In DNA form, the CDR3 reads TGTGCCAGCAGCTTAGGTTTCAGGGGGCTGGATGGCTACACCTTC.

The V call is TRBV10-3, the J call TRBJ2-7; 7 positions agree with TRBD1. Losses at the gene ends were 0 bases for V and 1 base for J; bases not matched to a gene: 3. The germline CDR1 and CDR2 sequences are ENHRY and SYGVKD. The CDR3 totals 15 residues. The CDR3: CAISESRTGSYEQYF. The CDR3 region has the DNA TGTGCCATCAGTGAGTCGAGGACAGGTTCCTACGAGCAGTACTTC.

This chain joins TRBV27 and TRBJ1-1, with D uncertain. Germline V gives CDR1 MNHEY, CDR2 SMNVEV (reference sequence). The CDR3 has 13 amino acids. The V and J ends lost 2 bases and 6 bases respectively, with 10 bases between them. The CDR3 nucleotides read TGTGCCAGCAGTTTAGACTGGTGGGCTGAAGCTTTCTTT. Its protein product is CASSLDWWAEAFF.

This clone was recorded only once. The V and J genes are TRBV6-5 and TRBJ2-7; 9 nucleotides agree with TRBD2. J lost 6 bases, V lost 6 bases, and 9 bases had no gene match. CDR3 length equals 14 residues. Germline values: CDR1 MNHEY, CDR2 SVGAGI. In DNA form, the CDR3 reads TGTGCCAGCAGGCCGGGACTAGCATACAGCGAGCAGTACTTC. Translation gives CASRPGLAYSEQYF.

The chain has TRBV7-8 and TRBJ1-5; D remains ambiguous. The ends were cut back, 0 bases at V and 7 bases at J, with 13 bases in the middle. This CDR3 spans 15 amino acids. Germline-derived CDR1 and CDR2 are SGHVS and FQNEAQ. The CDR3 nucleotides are TGTGCCAGCAGCTTAGCGGGAGGTCTGGGCCAGCCCCAGCATTTT. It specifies CASSLAGGLGQPQHF.

The CDR3 DNA follows: TGTGCCAGCAAGACAGGGAACTACGAGCAGTACTTC. It translates to CASKTGNYEQYF. V usage is TRBV28 and J usage is TRBJ2-7; 7 bases are a match to TRBD1. The V and J ends lost 7 bases and 3 bases, in that order; junction bases with no gene match: 3. Germline CDR1 and CDR2: MDHEN and SYDVKM. The length of the CDR3 is 12 residues.

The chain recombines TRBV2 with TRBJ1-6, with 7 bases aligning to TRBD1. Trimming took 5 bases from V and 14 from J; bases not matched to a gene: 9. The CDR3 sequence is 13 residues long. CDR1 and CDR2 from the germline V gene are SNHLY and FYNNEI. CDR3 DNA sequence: TGTGCCAGCAGTTTCGACAGGGAAGCGACCCTCCACTTT. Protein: CASSFDREATLHF.

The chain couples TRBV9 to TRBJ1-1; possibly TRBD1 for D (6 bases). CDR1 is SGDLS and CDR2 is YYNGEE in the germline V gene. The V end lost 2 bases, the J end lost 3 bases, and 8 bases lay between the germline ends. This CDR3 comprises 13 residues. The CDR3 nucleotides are TGTGCCAGCAGCGTTGGACAGTACACTGAAGCTTTCTTT. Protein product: CASSVGQYTEAFF.

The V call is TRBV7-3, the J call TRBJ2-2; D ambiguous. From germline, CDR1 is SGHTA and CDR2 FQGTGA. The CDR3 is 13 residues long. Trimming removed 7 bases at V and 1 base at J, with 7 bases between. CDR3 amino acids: CASKSGNTGELFF. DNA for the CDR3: TGTGCCAGCAAATCAGGGAACACCGGGGAGCTGTTTTTT. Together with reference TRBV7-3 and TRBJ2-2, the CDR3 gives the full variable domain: GAGVSQTPSNKVTEKGKYVELRCDPISGHTALYWYRQSLGQGPEFLIYFQGTGAADDSGLPNDRFFAVRPEGSVSTLKIQRTERGDSAVYLCASKSGNTGELFFGEGSRLTVL.

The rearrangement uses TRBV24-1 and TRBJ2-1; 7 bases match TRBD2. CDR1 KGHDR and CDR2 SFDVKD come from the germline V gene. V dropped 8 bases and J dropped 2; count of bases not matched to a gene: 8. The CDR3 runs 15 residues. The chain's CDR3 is CATTRLAPTYNEQFF. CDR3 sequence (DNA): TGTGCCACCACCCGACTAGCACCCACCTACAATGAGCAGTTCTTC.

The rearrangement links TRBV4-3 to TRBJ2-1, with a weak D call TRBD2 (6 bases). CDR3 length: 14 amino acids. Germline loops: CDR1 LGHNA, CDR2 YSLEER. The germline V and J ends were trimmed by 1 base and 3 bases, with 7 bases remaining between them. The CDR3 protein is CASSQVADYNEQFF. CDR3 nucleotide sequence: TGCGCCAGCAGCCAAGTAGCGGACTACAATGAGCAGTTCTTC.

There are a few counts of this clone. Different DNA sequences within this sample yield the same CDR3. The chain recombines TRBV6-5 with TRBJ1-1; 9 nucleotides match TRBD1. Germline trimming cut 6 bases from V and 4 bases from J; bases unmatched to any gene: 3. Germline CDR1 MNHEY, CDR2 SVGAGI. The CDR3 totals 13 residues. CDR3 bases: TGTGCCAGCAGCAGGGACAGGGTCACTGAAGCTTTCTTT. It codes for CASSRDRVTEAFF.

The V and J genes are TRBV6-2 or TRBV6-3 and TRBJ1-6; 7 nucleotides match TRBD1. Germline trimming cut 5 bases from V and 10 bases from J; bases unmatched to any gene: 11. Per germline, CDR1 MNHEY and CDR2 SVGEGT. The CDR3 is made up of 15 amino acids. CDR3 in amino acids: CASSLEGAGGSPLHF. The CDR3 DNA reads TGTGCCAGCAGTCTTGAGGGGGCGGGGGGCTCACCCCTCCACTTT.

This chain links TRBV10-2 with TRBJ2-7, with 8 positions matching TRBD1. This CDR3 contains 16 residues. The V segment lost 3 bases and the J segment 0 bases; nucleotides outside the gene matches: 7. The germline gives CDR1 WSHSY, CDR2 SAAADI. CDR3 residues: CASSDTGGSRSYEQYF. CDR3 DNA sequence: TGCGCCAGCAGTGATACAGGGGGTTCCCGCTCCTACGAGCAGTACTTC.

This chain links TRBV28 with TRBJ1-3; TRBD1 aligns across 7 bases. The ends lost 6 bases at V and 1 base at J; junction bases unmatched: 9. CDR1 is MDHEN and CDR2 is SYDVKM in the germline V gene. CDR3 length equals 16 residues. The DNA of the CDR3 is TGTGCCAGCAGCGGGACAGAGACCTCGTCTGGAAACACCATATATTTT. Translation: CASSGTETSSGNTIYF. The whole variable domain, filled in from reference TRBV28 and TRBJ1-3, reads DVKVTQSSRYLVKRTGEKVFLECVQDMDHENMFWYRQDPGLGLRLIYFSYDVKMKEKGDIPEGYSVSREKKERFSLILESASTNQTSMYLCASSGTETSSGNTIYFGEGSWLTVV.

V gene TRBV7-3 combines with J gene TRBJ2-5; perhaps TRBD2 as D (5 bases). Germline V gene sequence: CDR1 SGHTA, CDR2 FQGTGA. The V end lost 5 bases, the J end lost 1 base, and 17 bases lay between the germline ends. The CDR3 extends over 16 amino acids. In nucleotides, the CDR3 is TGTGCCAGCAGCCGAGGGTCCGCAAACGCCCAAGAGACCCAGTACTTC. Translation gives CASSRGSANAQETQYF.

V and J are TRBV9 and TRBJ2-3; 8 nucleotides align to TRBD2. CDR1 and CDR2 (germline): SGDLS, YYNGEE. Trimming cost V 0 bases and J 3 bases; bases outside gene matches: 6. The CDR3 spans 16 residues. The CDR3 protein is CASSVDTGGPTDTQYF. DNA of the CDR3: TGTGCCAGCAGCGTAGATACGGGGGGGCCGACAGATACGCAGTATTTT. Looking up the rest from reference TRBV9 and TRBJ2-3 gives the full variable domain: DSGVTQTPKHLITATGQRVTLRCSPRSGDLSVYWYQQSLDQGLQFLIQYYNGEERAKGNILERFSAQQFPDLHSELNLSSLELGDSALYFCASSVDTGGPTDTQYFGPGTRLTVL.

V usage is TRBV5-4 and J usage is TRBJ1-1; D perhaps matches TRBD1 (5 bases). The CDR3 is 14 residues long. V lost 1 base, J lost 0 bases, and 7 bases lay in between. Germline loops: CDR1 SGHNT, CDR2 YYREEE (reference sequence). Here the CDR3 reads CASSLTGMNTEAFF. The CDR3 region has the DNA TGTGCCAGCAGCTTGACAGGTATGAACACTGAAGCTTTCTTT.

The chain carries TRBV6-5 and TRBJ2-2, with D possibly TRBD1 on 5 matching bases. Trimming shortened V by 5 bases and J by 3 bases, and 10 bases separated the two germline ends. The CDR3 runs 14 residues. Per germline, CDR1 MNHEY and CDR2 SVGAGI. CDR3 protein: CASSLDRYTGELFF. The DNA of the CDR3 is TGTGCCAGCAGTCTAGACAGATACACCGGGGAGCTGTTTTTT.

CDR3 in amino acids: CASTPGTSGVYNEQFF. In DNA form, the CDR3 reads TGTGCCAGCACCCCTGGGACTAGCGGGGTTTACAATGAGCAGTTCTTC. The chain carries TRBV27 and TRBJ2-1; TRBD2 agrees at 13 bases. With 7 bases clipped from V and 4 bases from J, the junction kept 7 bases outside the gene matches. The CDR3 spans 16 residues. Per germline, CDR1 MNHEY and CDR2 SMNVEV (reference sequence).

CDR3 DNA: TGTGCCAGCAGCTTAGTGGGGAGTGGGAACGGGGAGCTGTTTTTT. It translates to CASSLVGSGNGELFF. This rearrangement joins TRBV11-2 to TRBJ2-2; perhaps TRBD2 as D (5 bases). The CDR3 is 15 residues long. Deletions cut 1 base from V and 7 bases from J, with 13 bases between. Per the germline V gene, CDR1 is SGHAT and CDR2 is FQNNGV.

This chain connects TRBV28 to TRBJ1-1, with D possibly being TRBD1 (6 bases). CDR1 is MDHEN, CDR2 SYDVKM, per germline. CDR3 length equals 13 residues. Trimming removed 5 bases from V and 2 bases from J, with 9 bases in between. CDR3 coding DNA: TGTGCCAGCAGTCGGGACATAAACACTGAAGCTTTCTTT. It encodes CASSRDINTEAFF. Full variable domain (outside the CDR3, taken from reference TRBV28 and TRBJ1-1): DVKVTQSSRYLVKRTGEKVFLECVQDMDHENMFWYRQDPGLGLRLIYFSYDVKMKEKGDIPEGYSVSREKKERFSLILESASTNQTSMYLCASSRDINTEAFFGQGTRLTVV.

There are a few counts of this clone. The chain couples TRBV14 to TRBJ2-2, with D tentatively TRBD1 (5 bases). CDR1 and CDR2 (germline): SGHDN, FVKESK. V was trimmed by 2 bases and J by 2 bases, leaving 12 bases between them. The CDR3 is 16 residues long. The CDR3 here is CASSQWQGSNTGELFF. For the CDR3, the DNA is TGTGCCAGCAGCCAATGGCAGGGCTCCAACACCGGGGAGCTGTTTTTT.